This note documents a single T cell receptor (beta chain) sequence. This specimen comes from a study of high-grade serous ovarian cancer treatment subgroups. Here immunoSEQ multiplex PCR was the method, and the copy in TCRdb shows in-frame clones only, minus some. The data hold nearly 15,000 clones, with about nine tenths observed a single time. Tumor samples were taken before definitive surgery or chemotherapy. CDR3 length: 18 residues. The germline CDR1 and CDR2 sequences are LNHDA and SQIVND (reference sequence). Trimming pared 4 bases from V and 2 bases from J, leaving 20 bases between. This chain joins TRBV19 and TRBJ2-2; D is possibly TRBD1 (6 bases). The receptor was derived from a human donor with high-grade serous ovarian cancer. Material: tumor tissue. CDR3 DNA: TGTGCCAGTAGTACACCCCCCTGGGGGCAGATTAACACCGGGGAGCTGTTTTTT. It yields the protein CASSTPPWGQINTGELFF.